This T cell receptor beta chain was found in a study of blood T cell repertoires in COVID-19. Here immunoSEQ multiplex PCR was the method, and the copy in TCRdb shows in-frame clones only, minus some. The top ten clones hold roughly 5.7% of a sample with 80,000 to 90,000 clones, around 88% of them seen once. Looked up from germline, CDR1 is LNHDA and CDR2 is SQIVND (reference sequence). The junction had 3 bases not matched to a gene; V was cut back by 3 bases and J by 2 bases. CDR3 length: 15 residues. Sequenced sample: peripheral blood. The origin of this receptor is a man in his fifties or sixties with acute or convalescent COVID-19. The chain recombines TRBV19 with TRBJ2-2; 7 positions match TRBD2. CDR3 bases: TGTGCCAGTAGTATTGGGAGGGGCAACACCGGGGAGCTGTTTTTT. As protein: CASSIGRGNTGELFF.